These 13 T cell receptor beta chains share one sample of origin, sequenced in a study of cytomegalovirus exposure and HLA in healthy donors. Primers included in the PCR were 60 Vbeta and 13 Jbeta primers. Assay: immunoSEQ multiplex PCR; the TCRdb copy retains only in-frame clones and omits some. The profile covers about 67,000 clones, with about four fifths appearing a single time and roughly 2.9% taken by the ten largest. Sequenced input: PBMCs. These TCRs come from a woman in her 30s in good health and CMV-seronegative.

This clone has only a few counts. The CDR3 protein is CASSLQGGYEQYF. DNA of the CDR3: TGTGCCAGCAGTTTACAGGGGGGCTACGAGCAGTACTTC. The rearrangement joins TRBV5-4 to TRBJ2-7; TRBD1 matches 8 bases. The CDR3 runs to 13 residues. Trimming took 5 bases from V and 3 from J; bases not matched to a gene: 4. The germline gives CDR1 SGHNT, CDR2 YYREEE (reference sequence).

This clone was detected a few times. CDR3 nucleotides: TGTGCCACCAGCAGAGAGCAGGGGGAAAATGAAAAACTGTTTTTT. Its translation is CATSREQGENEKLFF. The V and J genes are TRBV15 and TRBJ1-4; 7 bases map to TRBD1. V lost 0 bases, J lost 5 bases, and 3 bases stayed unmatched. The CDR3 runs to 15 residues. Germline CDR1 reads LNHNV; CDR2 reads YYDKDF (reference sequence).

This rearrangement joins TRBV5-8 to TRBJ2-2; tentative D call: TRBD1 (6 bases). Germline-derived CDR1 and CDR2 are SGHTS and YDEGEE. Trimming took 6 bases from V and 5 from J, leaving 20 bases between them. The CDR3 covers 16 residues. In nucleotides, the CDR3 is TGTGCCAGCATCCTTCCCGGAGAACAGGGAACCGGGGAGCTGTTTTTT. Protein product: CASILPGEQGTGELFF.

The CDR3 coding sequence is TGTGCCAGCAGCGGGGCTAGAGGACAGATGAACACCGGGGAGCTGTTTTTT. Encoded protein: CASSGARGQMNTGELFF. This chain connects TRBV9 to TRBJ2-2; perhaps TRBD1 as D (6 bases). Germline V lookup: CDR1 SGDLS, CDR2 YYNGEE. The CDR3 length is 17 residues. The germline V and J ends were trimmed by 3 bases and 1 base, with 16 bases remaining between them.

The chain is built from TRBV11-2 and TRBJ1-2, with TRBD1 identical over 8 bases. CDR1 is SGHAT and CDR2 is FQNNGV in the germline V gene. The CDR3 sequence is 16 residues long. Trimming at V came to 6 bases and at J to 5 bases, leaving 14 bases not matched to a gene. The DNA of the CDR3 is TGTGCCAGCAGTCCACGTGGGACAGGACAGCCGTATGGCTACACCTTC. It is translated as CASSPRGTGQPYGYTF.

This clone was counted only a few times. This rearrangement joins TRBV6-5 to TRBJ1-2, with 8 nucleotides matching TRBD1. V was pared by 8 bases and J by 8 bases, with 16 bases of the junction left unmatched. CDR3 length equals 15 residues. Germline V lookup: CDR1 MNHEY, CDR2 SVGAGI. The CDR3: CASLMGRGRLGGYTF. The DNA of the CDR3 is TGTGCCAGCCTTATGGGCAGGGGGCGATTGGGAGGCTACACCTTC.

The V call is TRBV18, the J call TRBJ2-1, with D unclear. CDR3 size: 12 residues. Germline CDR1 is KGHSH and CDR2 is LQKENI. Trimming pared 4 bases from V and 5 bases from J, leaving 6 bases between. The CDR3 sequence: CASSLSDNEQFF. CDR3 DNA sequence: TGTGCCAGCTCACTATCCGACAATGAGCAGTTCTTC.

The chain carries TRBV5-6 and TRBJ2-7, with D perhaps matching TRBD2 (6 bases). The CDR3 totals 16 residues. The V end was cut by 3 bases, the J end by 6 bases, with 22 bases between. Germline assignment: CDR1 SGHDT and CDR2 YYEEEE. Written as DNA, the CDR3 is TGTGCCAGCAGCTCATACCTAACATCCGGGAGTCCCGAGCAGTACTTC. It specifies CASSSYLTSGSPEQYF.

A single count supports this clone. The CDR3 is CASSLRGPGNEQFF. The DNA of the CDR3 is TGTGCCAGCAGCTTAAGGGGGCCAGGGAATGAGCAGTTCTTC. V gene TRBV13 combines with J gene TRBJ2-1, with 7 bases fitting TRBD1. V trimming: 2 bases; J trimming: 7 bases; junction bases outside the gene matches: 5. The germline gives CDR1 PRHDT, CDR2 FYEKMQ (reference sequence). This CDR3 spans 14 amino acids.

V usage is TRBV2 and J usage is TRBJ2-2; D is unresolved. The V gene lost 5 bases and the J gene lost 2 bases, with 21 bases spanning the gap. Germline CDR1 and CDR2: SNHLY and FYNNEI. The CDR3 covers 18 residues. The CDR3 reads CASSSGRADVFNTGELFF. The DNA of the CDR3 is TGTGCCAGCAGTTCAGGCCGAGCCGACGTCTTTAACACCGGGGAGCTGTTTTTT. Based on the CDR3 plus reference TRBV2 and TRBJ2-2, the full variable domain is EPEVTQTPSHQVTQMGQEVILRCVPISNHLYFYWYRQILGQKVEFLVSFYNNEISEKSEIFDDQFSVERPDGSNFTLKIRSTKLEDSAMYFCASSSGRADVFNTGELFFGEGSRLTVL.

This clone was counted once. The CDR3 sequence is CASSPRQGNSGNTIYF. In DNA form, the CDR3 reads TGTGCCAGCAGCCCCCGACAGGGCAACTCTGGAAACACCATATATTTT. The J gene is TRBJ1-3, the V gene TRBV5-6; 7 bases are a match to TRBD1. CDR1 is SGHDT, CDR2 YYEEEE, per germline. The V gene end was trimmed by 4 bases and the J gene end by 0 bases; junction bases not matched to a gene: 7. This CDR3 region has 16 residues.

About this clone: The identical CDR3 is also encoded by other nucleotide sequences in the sample. This chain joins TRBV12-5 and TRBJ1-3; no reliable D call. With 6 bases removed from V and 1 base from J, the gap between germline ends came to 7 bases. Germline CDR1 LGHNT, CDR2 FRNRAP. This CDR3 has 13 residues. CDR3: CASGQYSGNTIYF. The CDR3 DNA reads as TGTGCTAGTGGCCAGTATTCTGGAAACACCATATATTTT.

Here the CDR3 reads CAWSQGGSSYEQYF. The CDR3 DNA is TGTGCCTGGAGTCAGGGCGGAAGCTCCTACGAGCAGTACTTC. The genes are TRBV30 and TRBJ2-7; possibly TRBD1 for D (5 bases). Trimming stripped 2 bases from V and 0 bases from J, with 11 bases between. This CDR3 has 14 residues. Per germline, CDR1 GTSNPN and CDR2 SVGIG (reference sequence). Full variable domain (missing parts from reference TRBV30 and TRBJ2-7): SQTIHQWPATLVQPVGSPLSLECTVEGTSNPNLYWYRQAAGRGLQLLFYSVGIGQISSEVPQNLSASRPQDRQFILSSKKLLLSDSGFYLCAWSQGGSSYEQYFGPGTRLTVT.